This entry is about one TCR beta chain. This clonotype showed up just a few times. The antigen it recognizes is unknown. It has no much larger one-base neighbor in the sample; base qualities were not kept. The data originate from a study of T cells after yellow fever vaccination (dated 2019 in TCRdb). Turning to the overall study: The SMART-Seq v4 Ultra Low Input RNA kit was used to prepare libraries from fractions with low cell numbers. To follow T-cell clones before and after both primary and booster YFV17D yellow fever vaccination, bulk TCR alpha and beta repertoires underwent longitudinal sequencing. Two healthy male donors made up the cohort, one aged 18 to 29 years and the other aged 30 to 40 years. Blood was drawn at multiple timepoints before and after primary and secondary immunization, with bulk PBMC replicates and cell subsets isolated. The full study reports these points: The secondary T-cell response was found to be weaker but faster than the primary response, with a peak reached on day 5 rather than on day 15. A small fraction of clonotypes appeared in both the CD4 and CD8 compartments, likely as a result of convergent recombination. After the booster, most clones that had expanded after primary vaccination were detected again (over 95% of CD4 and 88% of CD8), suggesting broad maintenance of memory. FACS-sorted repertoires could contain abundant contaminating clonotypes from the bulk population, so computational filtering was required. Because only a couple of donors were included in the study, the extent to which the findings can be generalized is limited.

Synthesis of TCR cDNA relied on 5'RACE template switching, a step that introduced a universal primer site along with unique molecular identifiers. cDNA synthesis was primed from both the TCR alpha and TCR beta constant segments. Libraries were amplified in two PCR steps, with sample barcodes and sequencing adapters added in the second step. Sequencing of libraries was performed on Illumina HiSeq 2500 (2x100 bp) or NovaSeq (2x150 bp). In the paper's pipeline: Demultiplexing of reads and collapsing into UMI consensus sequences were performed with MIGEC, and V(D)J alignment was carried out with MiXCR. Vaccine-responding clonotypes were identified with edgeR using replicate PBMC samples, with FDR below 0.01 and a log2 fold change above 5 up to day 15 being required. Each bulk clonotype was labeled CD4 or CD8 based on which sequenced repertoire, CD4 or CD8, contained the clonotype at higher abundance. TCRdb reanalyzed the raw reads on its own, using fastp at Q25 for trimming and MiXCR for clone calling, and kept in-frame beta chains. Identical CDR3 proteins give one entry, which carries the most common genes and DNA. In this record, the V and J calls reflect TCRdb's handling and not the investigators' own analysis. Counted in this sample were about 240,000 distinct CDR3 sequences; less than 9% of them appeared once. Clones ranked in the top ten supply about 0.85% of the sample.

Read against the paper, the sample's treatment or condition label means: live attenuated yellow fever vaccine strain. PBMCs were isolated from peripheral blood using a standard Ficoll-Paque protocol. CD4 and CD8 T-cell fractions were isolated with Dynabeads CD4 and CD8 positive selection kits. TriZol was used to extract RNA from bulk PBMCs, CD4 and CD8 fractions, and dextramer-positive and dextramer-negative fractions. The specimen was CD4+ T cells sorted from PBMCs, collected 15 days after the yellow fever booster vaccination. The receptor was isolated from a man aged 25 to 40 who received the YFV17D yellow fever vaccine.

The sequenced DNA: TGTGCCAGCAATAGGGGGCTTACTGAAGCTTTCTTT. The translation is CASNRGLTEAFF. Recombination connected TRBV12-3 or TRBV12-4 to TRBJ1-1; 7 junctional bases match TRBD1. Including the terminal cysteine and phenylalanine, the CDR3 comprises 12 residues. CDR3 DNA is the only sequence kept; it has 36 bases, read in frame from the first base. V has 7 bases trimmed and J has 5 bases trimmed; junction bases matching no gene number 4.